This T cell receptor (beta chain) was captured by sequencing in a study of blood T cells in healthy people across ages. Samples had at least 7 million PBMCs isolated from them. CDR1 MNHEY and CDR2 SMNVEV come from the germline V gene (reference sequence). CDR3 size: 14 residues. V was cut by 6 bases and J by 2 bases, with 11 bases left in between. General observations from the study: Per million T cells, TCR beta diversity dropped roughly linearly as age increased.

It was with a sample-barcoded 5' primer and a J-beta primer mix that a second PCR of roughly 7 to 12 cycles was run. MiXCR, run by TCRdb on the 5' RACE reads, gives a single entry per CDR3 protein. The table lists about 1.4 million distinct CDR3 sequences, around 55% of them singletons. This clonotype has a handful of counts. Its antigen is unknown. The rearrangement links TRBV27 to TRBJ2-1; tentatively, D is TRBD2 (7 bases). The specimen sequenced was blood. The receptor was derived from a man between 18 and 35 years old in good health. The CDR3 protein is CASRGGPAYNEQFF. DNA for the CDR3: TGTGCCAGCAGGGGGGGGCCAGCCTACAATGAGCAGTTCTTC.